The source of this TCR beta chain is a study of T cell responses to AZD1222 COVID-19 vaccine. As for the study in general: Some second doses came at about 4 weeks and others at about 12 weeks; these were pooled.

A single count supports this clone. The data were produced by immunoSEQ multiplex PCR, yet TCRdb's version contains in-frame clones alone and is incomplete. The sample contains 70,000 or so clones, 80% to 90% of which appear only once. CDR1 is SGHDN, CDR2 FVKESK, per germline. Trimming took 5 bases from V and 7 from J; bases not matched to a gene: 7. The CDR3 contains 15 residues. The input for sequencing was peripheral blood, taken on day 0 of AZD1222 vaccination. The rearrangement uses TRBV14 and TRBJ2-2; 10 nucleotides line up with TRBD1. The sequence was obtained from an adult in good health. The CDR3 sequence: CASSSGTGVFGELFF. The CDR3 coding sequence is TGTGCCAGCAGCTCCGGGACAGGGGTGTTCGGGGAGCTGTTTTTT. The whole variable domain, filled in from reference TRBV14 and TRBJ2-2, reads EAGVTQFPSHSVIEKGQTVTLRCDPISGHDNLYWYRRVMGKEIKFLLHFVKESKQDESGMPNNRFLAERTGGTYSTLKVQPAELEDSGVYFCASSSGTGVFGELFFGEGSRLTVL.